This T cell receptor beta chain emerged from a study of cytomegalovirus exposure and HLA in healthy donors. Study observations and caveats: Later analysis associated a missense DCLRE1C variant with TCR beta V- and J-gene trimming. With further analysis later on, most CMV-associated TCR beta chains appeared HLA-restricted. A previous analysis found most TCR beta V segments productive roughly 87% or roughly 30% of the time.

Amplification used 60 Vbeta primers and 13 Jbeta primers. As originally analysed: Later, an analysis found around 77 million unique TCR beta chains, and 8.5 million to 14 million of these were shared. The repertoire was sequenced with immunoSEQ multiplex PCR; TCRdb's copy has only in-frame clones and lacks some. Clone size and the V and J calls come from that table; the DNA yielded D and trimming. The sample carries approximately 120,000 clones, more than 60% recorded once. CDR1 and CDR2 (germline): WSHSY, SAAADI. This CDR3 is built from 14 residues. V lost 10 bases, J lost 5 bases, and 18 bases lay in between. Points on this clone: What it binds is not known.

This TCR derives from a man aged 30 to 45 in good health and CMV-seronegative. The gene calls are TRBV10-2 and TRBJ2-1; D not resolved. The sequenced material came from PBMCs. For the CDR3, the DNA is TGCGCCACCCTGAGGCCGGGTACGCACAATGAGCAGTTCTTC. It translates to CATLRPGTHNEQFF.